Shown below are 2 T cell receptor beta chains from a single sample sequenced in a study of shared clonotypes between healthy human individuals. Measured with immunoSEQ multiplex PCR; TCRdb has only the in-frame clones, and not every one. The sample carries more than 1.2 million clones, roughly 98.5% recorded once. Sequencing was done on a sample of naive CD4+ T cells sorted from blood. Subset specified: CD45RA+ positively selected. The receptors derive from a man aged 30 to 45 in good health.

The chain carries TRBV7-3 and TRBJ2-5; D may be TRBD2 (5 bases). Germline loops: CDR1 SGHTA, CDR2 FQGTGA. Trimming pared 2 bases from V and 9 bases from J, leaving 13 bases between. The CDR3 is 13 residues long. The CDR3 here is CASSLGQAGAQYF. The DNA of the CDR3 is TGTGCCAGCAGCTTAGGGCAGGCCGGGGCCCAGTACTTC.

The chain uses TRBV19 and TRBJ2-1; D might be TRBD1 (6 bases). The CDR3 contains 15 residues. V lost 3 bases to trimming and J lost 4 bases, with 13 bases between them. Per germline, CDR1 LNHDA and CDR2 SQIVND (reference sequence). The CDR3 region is CASSMRGRGYNEQFF. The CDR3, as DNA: TGTGCCAGTAGTATGAGGGGCAGGGGATACAATGAGCAGTTCTTC. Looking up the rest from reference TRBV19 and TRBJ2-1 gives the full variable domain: DGGITQSPKYLFRKEGQNVTLSCEQNLNHDAMYWYRQDPGQGLRLIYYSQIVNDFQKGDIAEGYSVSREKKESFPLTVTSAQKNPTAFYLCASSMRGRGYNEQFFGPGTRLTVL.